The 11 T cell receptor beta chains listed next were all sequenced from one sample in a study of cytomegalovirus exposure and HLA in healthy donors (dated by TCRdb to about 2017). Receptors were amplified or captured by the immunoSEQ multiplex PCR assay. For the multiplex PCR, a mixture combining 60 forward primers for TCR Vbeta segments and 13 reverse primers for TCR Jbeta segments was used. TCRdb took over this immuneACCESS table, retaining in-frame rearrangements with V and J assigned. Such tables are incomplete; in checked studies, under half of the missing clones stem from an unresolved V gene, and the remainder is unexplained. A total of approximately 160,000 clones appear in this sample, over 70% of them only once. About 7.4% of the sample is taken by the ten largest. The sequencing input was PBMCs. The receptors were gathered from a male donor in good health and CMV-seropositive.

The chain joins TRBV5-1 to TRBJ2-5; 7 nucleotides match TRBD1. With V trimmed by 4 bases and J by 4 bases, 13 bases remained unmatched. Germline V lookup: CDR1 SGHRS, CDR2 YFSETQ. The CDR3 contains 16 residues. The CDR3 nucleotides read TGCGCCAGCAGCCCCCACCGACAGGGTAGTACAGAGACCCAGTACTTC. Amino acids: CASSPHRQGSTETQYF.

The genes are TRBV5-8 and TRBJ2-3; 8 bases are shared with TRBD1. V shed 2 bases and J 0 bases; nucleotides not matched to a gene: 2. Germline assignment: CDR1 SGHTS and CDR2 YDEGEE. The CDR3 contains 15 residues. The CDR3 here is CASSFQGASTDTQYF. The CDR3 nucleotides read TGTGCCAGCAGCTTTCAGGGGGCAAGCACAGATACGCAGTATTTT.

The V call is TRBV6-5, the J call TRBJ1-2; possibly TRBD1 for D (6 bases). The CDR3 is made up of 14 amino acids. Germline lookup yields CDR1 MNHEY and CDR2 SVGAGI. V shed 0 bases and J shed 2 bases, with 7 bases lying between them. This chain's CDR3 is CASSYSQGNYGYTF. The CDR3 nucleotides read TGTGCCAGCAGTTACTCCCAGGGGAACTATGGCTACACCTTC.

V gene TRBV6-5 combines with J gene TRBJ2-7, with a weak D call TRBD2 (7 bases). V gave up 6 bases and J gave up 7 bases, with 19 bases separating them. CDR3 length: 14 amino acids. Germline values: CDR1 MNHEY, CDR2 SVGAGI. In DNA, the CDR3 is TGTGCCAGCAGCCCTAGTGGGGGGGCGGGGGAGCAGTACTTC. This encodes CASSPSGGAGEQYF.

The chain links TRBV5-1 to TRBJ1-5, with TRBD1 matching 9 bases. The germline V gene encodes CDR1 SGHRS and CDR2 YFSETQ. This CDR3 has 15 amino acids. Trimming at V came to 1 base and at J to 2 bases, leaving 1 base not matched to a gene. CDR3 bases: TGCGCCAGCAGCTTGAGGACAGGGGGCAATCAGCCCCAGCATTTT. It translates to CASSLRTGGNQPQHF.

The rearrangement joins TRBV11-2 to TRBJ2-3; 11 nucleotides agree with TRBD2. The CDR3 contains 14 residues. J was trimmed by 5 bases and V by 10 bases; bases with no gene match: 8. Germline V gene sequence: CDR1 SGHAT, CDR2 FQNNGV. The CDR3: CATSLGLAVDTQYF. The CDR3 DNA sequence: TGTGCCACCTCCCTGGGACTAGCGGTAGATACGCAGTATTTT.

As DNA, the CDR3 is TGTGCCAGCAGCGTAGGGGCAGGTGGGGAAAAACTGTTTTTT. Protein: CASSVGAGGEKLFF. The rearrangement joins TRBV9 to TRBJ1-4, with D hard to call. The V and J ends lost 0 bases and 8 bases respectively, with 11 bases between them. The length of the CDR3 is 14 residues. Germline values: CDR1 SGDLS, CDR2 YYNGEE.

This clone was seen a handful of times. The chain uses TRBV5-1 and TRBJ1-4, with 7 positions matching TRBD1. Looked up from germline, CDR1 is SGHRS and CDR2 is YFSETQ. The CDR3 has 14 residues. The trim removed 2 bases at V and 2 bases at J, leaving 0 bases unmatched. In DNA, the CDR3 is TGCGCCAGCAGCTTCAGGGGGACTAATGAAAAACTGTTTTTT. Amino acid sequence: CASSFRGTNEKLFF.

The chain uses TRBV30 and TRBJ2-1; 7 bases align to TRBD2. The CDR3 runs to 13 residues. Looked up from germline, CDR1 is GTSNPN and CDR2 is SVGIG (reference sequence). The V and J ends lost 0 bases and 6 bases, in that order; junction bases with no gene match: 2. The CDR3: CAWSVGGGNEQFF. CDR3 nucleotides: TGTGCCTGGAGTGTCGGCGGGGGCAATGAGCAGTTCTTC.

V is TRBV6-5 and J is TRBJ1-2, with D unresolved. Germline V CDR1 and CDR2: MNHEY, SVGAGI. Trimming shortened V by 7 bases and J by 4 bases, and 10 bases separated the two germline ends. The CDR3 totals 12 residues. The CDR3 spells CASKSESYGYTF. In DNA, the CDR3 is TGTGCCAGCAAATCGGAGTCCTATGGCTACACCTTC.

The J gene is TRBJ2-3, the V gene TRBV5-5, with D maybe TRBD1 (7 bases). V lost 10 bases, J lost 14 bases, and 20 bases lay in between. Germline V gives CDR1 SGHKS, CDR2 YYEKEE (reference sequence). This CDR3 is built from 11 residues. The CDR3 here is CAFSTGDSRYF. In DNA form, the CDR3 reads TGTGCCTTCTCCACGGGGGACAGTAGGTATTTT.